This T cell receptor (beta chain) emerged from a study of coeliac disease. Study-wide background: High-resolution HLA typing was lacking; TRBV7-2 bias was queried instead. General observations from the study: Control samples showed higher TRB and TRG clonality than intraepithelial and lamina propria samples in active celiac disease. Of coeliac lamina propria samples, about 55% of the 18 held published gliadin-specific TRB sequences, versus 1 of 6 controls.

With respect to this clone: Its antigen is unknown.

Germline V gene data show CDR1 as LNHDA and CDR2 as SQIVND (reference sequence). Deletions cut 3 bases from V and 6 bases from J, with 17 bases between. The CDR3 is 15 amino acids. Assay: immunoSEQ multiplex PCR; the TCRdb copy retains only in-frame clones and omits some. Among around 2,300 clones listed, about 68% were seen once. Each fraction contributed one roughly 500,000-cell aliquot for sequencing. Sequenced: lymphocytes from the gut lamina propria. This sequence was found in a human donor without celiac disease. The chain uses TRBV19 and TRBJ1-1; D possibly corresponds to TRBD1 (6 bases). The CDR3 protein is CASSIPSPGTPEAFF. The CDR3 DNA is TGTGCCAGTAGTATCCCCTCTCCCGGGACACCTGAAGCTTTCTTT.